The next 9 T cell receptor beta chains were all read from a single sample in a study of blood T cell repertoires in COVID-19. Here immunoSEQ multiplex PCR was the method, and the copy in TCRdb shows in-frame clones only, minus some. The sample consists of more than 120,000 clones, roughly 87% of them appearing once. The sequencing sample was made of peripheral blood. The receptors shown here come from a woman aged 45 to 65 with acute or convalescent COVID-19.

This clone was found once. The CDR3 loop is CASRGTSGAYNEQFF. As DNA, the CDR3 is TGTGCCAGCAGAGGGACTAGCGGGGCTTACAATGAGCAGTTCTTC. This chain connects TRBV2 to TRBJ2-1; 13 bases align to TRBD2. Germline CDR1 is SNHLY and CDR2 is FYNNEI. The length of the CDR3 is 15 residues. V was clipped by 6 bases and J by 4 bases; unmatched bases: 3.

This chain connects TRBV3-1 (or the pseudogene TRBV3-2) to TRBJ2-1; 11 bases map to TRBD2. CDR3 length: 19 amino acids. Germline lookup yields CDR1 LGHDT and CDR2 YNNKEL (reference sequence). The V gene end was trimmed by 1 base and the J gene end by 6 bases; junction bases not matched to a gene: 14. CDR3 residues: CASSQANPKLAGVSNEQFF. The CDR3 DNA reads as TGTGCCAGCAGCCAAGCCAATCCAAAACTAGCGGGAGTAAGCAATGAGCAGTTCTTC.

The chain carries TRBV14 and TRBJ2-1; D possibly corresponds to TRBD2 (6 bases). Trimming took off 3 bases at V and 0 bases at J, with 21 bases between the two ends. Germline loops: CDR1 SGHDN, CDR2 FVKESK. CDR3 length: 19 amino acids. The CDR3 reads CASSHTPTSLRSSYNEQFF. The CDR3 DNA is TGTGCCAGCAGCCACACTCCTACTAGCCTTCGGAGCTCCTACAATGAGCAGTTCTTC.

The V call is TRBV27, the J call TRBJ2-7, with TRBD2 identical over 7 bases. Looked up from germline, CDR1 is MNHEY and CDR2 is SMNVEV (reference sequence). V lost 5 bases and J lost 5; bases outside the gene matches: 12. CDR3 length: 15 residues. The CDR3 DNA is TGTGCCAGCAGTCCCCGGTGGGGGGGTTGGAACGAGCAGTACTTC. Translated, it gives CASSPRWGGWNEQYF.

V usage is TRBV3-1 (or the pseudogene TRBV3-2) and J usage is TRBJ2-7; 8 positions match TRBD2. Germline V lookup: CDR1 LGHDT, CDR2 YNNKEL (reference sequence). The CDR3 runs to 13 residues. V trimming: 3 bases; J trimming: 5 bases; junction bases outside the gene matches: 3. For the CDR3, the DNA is TGTGCCAGCAGCCAGTCGGGAGGGGACGAGCAGTACTTC. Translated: CASSQSGGDEQYF.

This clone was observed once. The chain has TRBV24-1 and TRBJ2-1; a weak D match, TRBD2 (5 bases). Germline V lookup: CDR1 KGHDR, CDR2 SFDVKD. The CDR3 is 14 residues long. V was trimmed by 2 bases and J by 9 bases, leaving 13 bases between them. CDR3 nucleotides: TGTGCCACCAGTGATTCCACTAGACTGGGTGAGCAGTTCTTC. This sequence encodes CATSDSTRLGEQFF.

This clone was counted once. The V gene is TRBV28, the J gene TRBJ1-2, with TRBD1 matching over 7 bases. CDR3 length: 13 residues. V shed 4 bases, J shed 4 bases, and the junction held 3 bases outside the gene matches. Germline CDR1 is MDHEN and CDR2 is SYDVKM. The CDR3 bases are TGTGCCAGCAGTTCTTCAGGGGGCTATGGCTACACCTTC. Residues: CASSSSGGYGYTF.

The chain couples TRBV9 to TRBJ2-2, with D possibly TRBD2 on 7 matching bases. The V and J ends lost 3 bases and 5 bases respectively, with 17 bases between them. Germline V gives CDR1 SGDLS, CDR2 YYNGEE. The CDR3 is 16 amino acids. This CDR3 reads CASSARGGAGTGELFF. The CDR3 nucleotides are TGTGCCAGCAGCGCGAGAGGGGGGGCCGGTACCGGGGAGCTGTTTTTT.

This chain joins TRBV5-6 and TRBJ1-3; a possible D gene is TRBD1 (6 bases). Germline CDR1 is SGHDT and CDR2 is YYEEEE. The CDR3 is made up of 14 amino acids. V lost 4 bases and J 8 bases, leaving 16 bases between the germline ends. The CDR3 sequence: CASSNRARFHTIYF. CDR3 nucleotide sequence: TGTGCCAGCAGCAACAGGGCTAGATTTCACACCATATATTTT.